This T cell receptor beta chain was obtained from a study of shared clonotypes between healthy human individuals. As processed by the authors: ImmunoSEQ only sent back junction sequences with no quality scores, so filtering was done differently. This table comes from immunoSEQ multiplex PCR, and its TCRdb copy is limited to in-frame clones, with some not included. D and trimming come from the DNA, and the V and J calls and clone size come from that table. The table lists about 2 million clones, over 85% of them singletons. Naive CD8 cells were CD45RO-negative, positively selected for CCR7, excluding terminally differentiated effector memory CD45RA+ cells. The germline gives CDR1 MNHEY, CDR2 SVGAGI. This CDR3 comprises 16 residues. Trimming cost V 6 bases and J 8 bases; bases outside gene matches: 13.

Sample: naive CD8+ T cells sorted from blood. The receptor was derived from a man aged 18 to 29 in good health. This rearrangement joins TRBV6-5 to TRBJ2-1, with TRBD2 identical over 10 bases. This chain's CDR3 is CASSYAASGRSYEQFF. The CDR3 nucleotides read TGTGCCAGCAGCTACGCTGCTAGCGGGAGATCCTATGAGCAGTTCTTC.